The TCR beta chain under discussion was sequenced for a study of T cell repertoires in ileal Crohn's disease. The protocol was immunoSEQ multiplex PCR, while the TCRdb copy is restricted to in-frame clones and leaves out a portion. The table records about 17,000 clones, over 50% of them present only once. Study outcomes and limitations: Compared with CD4 T cells, sorted CD8 cells carried more expanded clones.

On this clone: The antigen is unknown.

Trimming removed 6 bases at V and 7 bases at J, with 18 bases between. This CDR3 is built from 15 residues. From germline, CDR1 is MNHEY and CDR2 SVGAGI. Sequencing was carried out using ileal tissue. V and J are TRBV6-5 and TRBJ1-4; D unresolved. The sequence derives from an adult with Crohn's disease. CDR3 nucleotides: TGTGCCAGCAGACCCCGCGGCGGGCATGGTGAAAAACTGTTTTTT. This encodes CASRPRGGHGEKLFF.